This is a list of T cell receptor beta chains from one sample in a study of blood T cell repertoires in COVID-19. TCRdb's table, derived via immunoSEQ multiplex PCR, lists solely in-frame clones and lacks some. The table shows about 310,000 clones, with about 91% occurring only once. The sample was PBMCs or T cells enriched from blood (not recorded which). The receptors come from a woman younger than 35 who had recovered from COVID-19. Both conserved end residues are part of each CDR3. Each record gives: CDR3 length, clone size, D gene, J gene, V gene, CDR3 protein, CDR3 DNA. The D gene is left open where the match is weak. For some rows the clone size is stated as once, few or many, or as a class when expanded; others skip it.

>14|.|.|TRBJ2-3|TRBV9
CASSLDSGTDTQYF
TGTGCCAGCAGCTTGGACTCGGGCACAGATACGCAGTATTTT
>13|.|.|TRBJ1-3|TRBV30
CAWSGGAGNTIYF
TGTGCCTGGAGTGGGGGGGCTGGAAACACCATATATTTT
>19|few|.|TRBJ1-2|TRBV18
CARYQGIAGIALNNYGYTF
TGTGCCAGGTACCAGGGTATCGCAGGGATTGCCCTTAATAACTATGGCTACACCTTC
>16|.|TRBD2|TRBJ2-1|TRBV24-1
CATSDFGGSSYNEQFF
TGTGCCACCAGTGATTTCGGGGGGAGCTCCTACAATGAGCAGTTCTTC
>15|.|TRBD2|TRBJ2-1|TRBV3-1/TRBV3-2
CASSQLAGFDNEQFF
TGTGCCAGCAGCCAACTAGCGGGGTTCGACAATGAGCAGTTCTTC
>16|.|.|TRBJ2-3|TRBV3-1/TRBV3-2
CASSHLVRPSTDTQYF
TGTGCCAGCAGCCACTTAGTGAGGCCGAGCACAGATACGCAGTATTTT
>16|once|TRBD2|TRBJ2-7|TRBV27
CASSYLPLAGGGEQYF
TGTGCCAGCAGCTACCTACCCCTAGCGGGAGGAGGCGAGCAGTACTTC
>15|.|.|TRBJ1-5|TRBV9
CASSEFGGGNQPQHF
TGTGCCAGCAGCGAATTTGGCGGAGGGAATCAGCCCCAGCATTTT
>15|.|.|TRBJ2-2|TRBV6-5
CASSPVGANTGELFF
TGTGCCAGCAGCCCCGTCGGGGCGAACACCGGGGAGCTGTTTTTT
>12|.|.|TRBJ1-1|TRBV28
CASSPPPPEAFF
TGTGCCAGCAGCCCTCCTCCCCCTGAAGCTTTCTTT
>14|.|.|TRBJ2-7|TRBV6-6
CASSYLVKDNEQYF
TGTGCCAGCAGTTACCTAGTGAAGGATAACGAGCAGTACTTC
>16|.|TRBD1|TRBJ1-2|TRBV6-1
CASSELGTALNYGYTF
TGTGCCAGCAGTGAATTAGGGACAGCCCTGAACTATGGCTACACCTTC
>14|.|TRBD2|TRBJ2-5|TRBV5-6
CASSTKRGQETQYF
TGTGCCAGCAGCACAAAGCGGGGCCAAGAGACCCAGTACTTC
>14|once|.|TRBJ2-1|TRBV4-2
CASNIGGPLDEQFF
TGTGCCAGCAATATCGGGGGTCCTTTGGATGAGCAGTTCTTC
>13|.|TRBD2|TRBJ2-1|TRBV2
CASERELYNEQFF
TGTGCCAGCGAGCGGGAGCTCTACAATGAGCAGTTCTTC
>13|once|.|TRBJ2-7|TRBV6-2/TRBV6-3
CASSATGFYEQYF
TGTGCCAGCAGTGCGACAGGTTTCTACGAGCAGTACTTC
>14|.|TRBD1|TRBJ1-1|TRBV18
CASSPTGTGREAFF
TGTGCCAGCTCACCTACCGGGACAGGGCGTGAAGCTTTCTTT
>16|.|TRBD1|TRBJ1-3|TRBV7-2
CASSTQGGPSGNTIYF
TGTGCCAGCAGCACCCAAGGGGGCCCCTCTGGAAACACCATATATTTT
>15|.|.|TRBJ2-1|TRBV27
CASQRAFSGHREQFF
TGTGCCAGCCAACGTGCCTTTTCGGGACACCGAGAGCAGTTCTTC
>18|.|.|TRBJ1-4|TRBV28
CASSSPSGILGNNEKLFF
TGTGCCAGCAGCTCCCCCTCCGGGATCTTAGGCAATAATGAAAAACTGTTTTTT
>17|.|TRBD1|TRBJ1-3|TRBV7-2
CASSLAPTGGGGNTIYF
TGTGCCAGCAGCTTAGCGCCAACAGGGGGCGGTGGAAACACCATATATTTT
>12|.|.|TRBJ1-1|TRBV7-9
CASTQVNTEAFF
TGTGCCAGCACCCAGGTCAACACTGAAGCTTTCTTT
>14|.|TRBD1|TRBJ1-6|TRBV2
CASSWTGGISPLHF
TGTGCCAGCAGTTGGACAGGGGGCATATCACCCCTCCACTTT
>15|.|.|TRBJ1-2|TRBV19
CASRAQIGGANGYTF
TGTGCCAGTAGAGCCCAAATAGGGGGGGCTAATGGCTACACCTTC
>14|.|.|TRBJ1-5|TRBV7-2
CASSLGGGNQPQHF
TGTGCCAGCAGCTTAGGCGGAGGCAATCAGCCCCAGCATTTT
>15|.|.|TRBJ1-1|TRBV28
CASSQWRDLFAEAFF
TGTGCCAGCAGCCAGTGGAGGGATTTGTTCGCTGAAGCTTTCTTT
>17|.|.|TRBJ1-5|TRBV3-1/TRBV3-2
CASSQPFGVPDNQPQHF
TGTGCCAGCAGCCAACCGTTCGGGGTCCCCGACAATCAGCCCCAGCATTTT
>14|.|.|TRBJ1-2|TRBV10-3
CAISEVGGSRGYTF
TGTGCCATCAGTGAGGTGGGAGGTTCTAGAGGCTACACCTTC
>14|.|.|TRBJ2-7|TRBV3-1/TRBV3-2
CASSSRKDYDEQYF
TGTGCCAGCAGCTCCCGAAAAGACTATGACGAGCAGTACTTC
>13|once|.|TRBJ2-7|TRBV6-5
CASSYRGGYEQYF
TGTGCCAGCAGTTACAGGGGTGGCTACGAGCAGTACTTC
>15|.|TRBD2|TRBJ2-7|TRBV7-3
CASSLSGGDSYEQYF
TGTGCCAGCAGCTTAAGCGGGGGGGACTCCTACGAGCAGTACTTC
>14|.|.|TRBJ2-7|TRBV5-4
CASSLTIGHYEQYF
TGTGCCAGCAGCCTAACTATAGGACACTACGAGCAGTACTTC
>14|.|.|TRBJ2-1|TRBV21-1
CASSKQTGGHEQFF
TGTGCCAGCAGCAAACAGACGGGAGGGCATGAGCAGTTCTTC
>16|.|.|TRBJ2-1|TRBV16
CASSQGRRVDYNEQFF
TGTGCCAGCAGCCAAGGTAGGCGGGTTGATTACAATGAGCAGTTCTTC
>18|few|TRBD1|TRBJ1-6|TRBV7-2
CASSLGWGTGAVGSPLHF
TGTGCCAGCAGCTTAGGATGGGGGACAGGGGCTGTGGGGTCACCCCTCCACTTT
>14|.|TRBD1|TRBJ2-4|TRBV28
CASREGQGAYIQYF
TGTGCCAGCAGGGAGGGACAGGGGGCTTACATTCAGTACTTC
>15|few|TRBD1|TRBJ1-5|TRBV10-3
CAISESPKGAQPQHF
TGTGCCATCAGTGAGTCACCTAAGGGGGCTCAGCCCCAGCATTTT
>16|once|TRBD2|TRBJ2-1|TRBV11-3
CASSGGAGGSYNEQFF
TGTGCCAGCAGCGGAGGAGCGGGGGGGTCCTACAATGAGCAGTTCTTC
>15|.|TRBD2|TRBJ2-1|TRBV7-8
CASSLWTSGGDEQFF
TGTGCCAGCAGCCTGTGGACTAGCGGGGGAGATGAGCAGTTCTTC
>16|.|TRBD2|TRBJ2-3|TRBV28
CASSSPLAGGTDTQYF
TGTGCCAGCAGTTCCCCACTAGCGGGGGGCACAGATACGCAGTATTTT
>15|.|.|TRBJ2-1|TRBV5-1
CASSLAVGHDNEQFF
TGCGCCAGCAGCTTGGCCGTGGGGCACGACAATGAGCAGTTCTTC
>14|.|.|TRBJ2-5|TRBV13
CASSLRAVEETQYF
TGTGCCAGCAGCCTCAGGGCAGTAGAAGAGACCCAGTACTTC
>14|.|.|TRBJ1-1|TRBV11-3
CASSLSGMNTEAFF
TGTGCCAGCAGCTTGTCGGGGATGAACACTGAAGCTTTCTTT
>16|.|TRBD2|TRBJ2-1|TRBV11-3
CASSPGREFSYNEQFF
TGTGCCAGCTCCCCCGGGCGGGAGTTCTCCTACAATGAGCAGTTCTTC